A single sample gave rise to the 9 T cell receptor beta chains below, sequenced in a study of blood T cell repertoires in COVID-19. Here immunoSEQ multiplex PCR was the method, and the copy in TCRdb shows in-frame clones only, minus some. The data show 250,000 to 300,000 clones, about 90% seen once. The specimen sequenced was peripheral blood. The source is a woman aged 45-65 years who had recovered from COVID-19.

The CDR3 nucleotides are TGTGCCAGCAGTCCCCTCTGCGGGGGGATGAATGAGCAGTTCTTC. It specifies CASSPLCGGMNEQFF. This chain uses TRBV6-8 with TRBJ2-1, with 8 positions matching TRBD2. With V trimmed by 5 bases and J by 7 bases, 10 bases remained unmatched. Germline V gives CDR1 MNHGY, CDR2 SAAAGT. The CDR3 is made up of 15 amino acids.

The gene calls are TRBV28 and TRBJ2-7, with D tentatively TRBD1 (6 bases). The CDR3 totals 13 residues. The V end was cut by 6 bases, the J end by 1 base, with 10 bases between. Germline lookup yields CDR1 MDHEN and CDR2 SYDVKM. This CDR3 reads CASSPGQSYEQYF. For the CDR3, the DNA is TGTGCCAGCAGCCCAGGACAGTCCTACGAGCAGTACTTC.

The V gene is TRBV6-5, the J gene TRBJ1-3; 7 nucleotides align to TRBD1. Germline CDR1 MNHEY, CDR2 SVGAGI. This CDR3 is 14 amino acids long. Trimming removed 6 bases from V and 4 bases from J; junction bases left unmatched: 6. This chain's CDR3 is CASRSTGEGNTIYF. As DNA, the CDR3 is TGTGCCAGCAGGTCTACAGGGGAGGGAAACACCATATATTTT.

The V gene is TRBV18, the J gene TRBJ1-2; TRBD1 matches 7 bases. The ends lost 1 base at V and 6 bases at J; junction bases unmatched: 5. Germline assignment: CDR1 KGHSH and CDR2 LQKENI. The CDR3 spans 14 residues. CDR3 DNA: TGTGCCAGCTCACCACAACGGGACAGCGATGGCTACACCTTC. Translated: CASSPQRDSDGYTF.

J is TRBJ1-3 and V is TRBV13; no reliable D call. Trimming pared 0 bases from V and 0 bases from J, leaving 6 bases between. CDR1 is PRHDT and CDR2 is FYEKMQ in the germline V gene (reference sequence). The CDR3 contains 15 residues. CDR3 region: CASSLGGGSGNTIYF. Written as DNA, the CDR3 is TGTGCCAGCAGCTTAGGGGGAGGCTCTGGAAACACCATATATTTT.

The J gene is TRBJ1-1, the V gene TRBV11-3, with unresolved D. In germline, CDR1 is SGHNT, CDR2 YENEEA. V was clipped by 3 bases and J by 1 base, with 6 bases between them. This CDR3 spans 13 amino acids. The CDR3 reads CASSFGGNTEAFF. The CDR3 bases are TGTGCCAGCAGCTTCGGCGGGAACACTGAAGCTTTCTTT. Full variable domain (rest looked up from reference TRBV11-3 and TRBJ1-1): EAGVVQSPRYKIIEKKQPVAFWCNPISGHNTLYWYLQNLGQGPELLIRYENEEAVDDSQLPKDRFSAERLKGVDSTLKIQPAELGDSAVYLCASSFGGNTEAFFGQGTRLTVV.

V gene TRBV27 combines with J gene TRBJ1-2; D is possibly TRBD1 (6 bases). V lost 6 bases and J lost 5, with 19 bases in between. Germline V gives CDR1 MNHEY, CDR2 SMNVEV (reference sequence). The CDR3 is made up of 15 amino acids. Here the CDR3 DNA reads TGTGCCAGCAGGCCCCTGGGGGCGGCGGCGTATGGCTACACCTTC. It encodes CASRPLGAAAYGYTF.

This clone has just one count. The J gene is TRBJ2-3, the V gene TRBV15; D perhaps matches TRBD2 (6 bases). The CDR3 has 17 amino acids. Trimming took off 0 bases at V and 5 bases at J, with 18 bases between the two ends. Germline lookup yields CDR1 LNHNV and CDR2 YYDKDF (reference sequence). Here the CDR3 reads CATSREVGRGKQDTQYF. The CDR3 DNA follows: TGTGCCACCAGCAGAGAGGTGGGGCGCGGGAAACAAGATACGCAGTATTTT.

The chain combines TRBV2 with TRBJ1-5; tentative D call: TRBD1 (5 bases). The V gene lost 5 bases and the J gene lost 3 bases, with 11 bases spanning the gap. The CDR3 has 14 residues. In germline, CDR1 is SNHLY, CDR2 FYNNEI. The CDR3 reads CASSRDSINQPQHF. CDR3 in DNA: TGTGCCAGCAGTCGGGACTCTATCAATCAGCCCCAGCATTTT.